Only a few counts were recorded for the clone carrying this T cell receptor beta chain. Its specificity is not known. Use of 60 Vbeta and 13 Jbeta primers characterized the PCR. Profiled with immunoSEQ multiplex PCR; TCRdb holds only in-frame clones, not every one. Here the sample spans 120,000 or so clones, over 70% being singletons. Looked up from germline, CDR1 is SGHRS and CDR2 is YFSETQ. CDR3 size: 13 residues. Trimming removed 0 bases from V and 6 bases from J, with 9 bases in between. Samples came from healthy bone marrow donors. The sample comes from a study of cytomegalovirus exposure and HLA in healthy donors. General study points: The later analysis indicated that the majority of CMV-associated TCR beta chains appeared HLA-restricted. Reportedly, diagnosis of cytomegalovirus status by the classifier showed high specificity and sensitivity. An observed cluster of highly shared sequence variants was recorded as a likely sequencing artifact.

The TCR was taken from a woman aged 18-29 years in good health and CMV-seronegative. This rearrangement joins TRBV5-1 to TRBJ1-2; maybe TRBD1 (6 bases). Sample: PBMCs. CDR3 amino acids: CASSLEGGHGYTF. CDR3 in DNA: TGCGCCAGCAGCTTGGAAGGGGGACATGGCTACACCTTC.